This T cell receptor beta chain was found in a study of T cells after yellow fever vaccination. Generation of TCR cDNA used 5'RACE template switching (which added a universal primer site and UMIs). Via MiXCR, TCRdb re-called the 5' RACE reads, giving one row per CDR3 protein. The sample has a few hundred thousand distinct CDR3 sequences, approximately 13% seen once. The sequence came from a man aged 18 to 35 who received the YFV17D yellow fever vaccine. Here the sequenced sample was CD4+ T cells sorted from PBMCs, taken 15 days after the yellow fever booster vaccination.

The CDR3 here is CASSYQGYQETQYF. The CDR3 nucleotides are TGCGCCAGCAGTTATCAGGGGTACCAAGAGACCCAGTACTTC. V is TRBV5-1 and J is TRBJ2-5, with D maybe TRBD1 (6 bases). The CDR3 length is 14 residues. CDR1 SGHRS and CDR2 YFSETQ come from the germline V gene. Trimming stripped 5 bases from V and 0 bases from J, with 11 bases between. Supplemented by reference TRBV5-1 and TRBJ2-5, the full variable domain reads KAGVTQTPRYLIKTRGQQVTLSCSPISGHRSVSWYQQTPGQGLQFLFEYFSETQRNKGNFPGRFSGRQFSNSRSEMNVSTLELGDSALYLCASSYQGYQETQYFGPGTRLLVL.